These 10 T cell receptor beta chains share one sample of origin, sequenced in a study of shared clonotypes between healthy human individuals. Method: immunoSEQ multiplex PCR; TCRdb's copy keeps in-frame clones and lacks some. The sample lists roughly 300,000 clones, about nine tenths occurring once. The sequenced sample was memory CD8+ T cells sorted from blood. Subset indicated: CD45RO+ cells pooled with CCR7-negative TemRA cells. The receptors were sampled from a man aged 18-30 years in good health.

The genes are TRBV27 and TRBJ1-4; 8 nucleotides line up with TRBD1. Germline trimming cut 5 bases from V and 4 bases from J; bases unmatched to any gene: 6. CDR1 is MNHEY, CDR2 SMNVEV, per germline (reference sequence). This CDR3 has 15 amino acids. The CDR3 protein is CASSVRQGINEKLFF. The CDR3, as DNA: TGTGCCAGCAGTGTAAGACAGGGGATTAATGAAAAACTGTTTTTT.

The rearrangement joins TRBV5-4 to TRBJ1-2; D perhaps matches TRBD1 (5 bases). The germline V and J ends were trimmed by 3 bases and 10 bases, with 19 bases remaining between them. The CDR3 totals 14 residues. Germline V gene data show CDR1 as SGHNT and CDR2 as YYREEE (reference sequence). CDR3 nucleotide sequence: TGTGCCAGCAGCTCATGGGGCGACTCAGTAGCCTACACCTTC. Translated, it gives CASSSWGDSVAYTF. The whole variable domain, remainder taken from reference TRBV5-4 and TRBJ1-2, is ETGVTQSPTHLIKTRGQQVTLRCSSQSGHNTVSWYQQALGQGPQFIFQYYREEENGRGNFPPRFSGLQFPNYSSELNVNALELDDSALYLCASSSWGDSVAYTFGSGTRLTVV.

The chain recombines TRBV28 with TRBJ1-1; D is perhaps TRBD1 (5 bases). In germline, CDR1 is MDHEN, CDR2 SYDVKM. The CDR3 extends over 14 amino acids. Trimming removed 2 bases from V and 4 bases from J, with 11 bases in between. In nucleotides, the CDR3 is TGTGCCAGCAGTTTAAATGGGGGAGGCACTGAAGCTTTCTTT. The encoded protein is CASSLNGGGTEAFF.

This sequence joins TRBV30 and TRBJ1-2; D unclear. CDR1 is GTSNPN, CDR2 SVGIG, per germline (reference sequence). The V and J ends lost 4 bases and 2 bases respectively, with 5 bases between them. The CDR3 sequence is 11 residues long. The CDR3 DNA is TGTGCCTGGATGGACAACTATGGCTACACCTTC. Residues: CAWMDNYGYTF.

The V and J genes are TRBV19 and TRBJ2-3; D unresolved. Germline CDR1 is LNHDA and CDR2 is SQIVND (reference sequence). This CDR3 has 15 amino acids. V was shortened by 4 bases and J by 0 bases, with 11 bases between the two germline ends. CDR3: CASSTLQTSTDTQYF. The DNA for the CDR3 is TGTGCCAGTAGTACACTCCAAACTAGCACAGATACGCAGTATTTT.

The chain couples TRBV27 to TRBJ2-1; 9 positions agree with TRBD2. The length of the CDR3 is 16 residues. The V and J ends lost 2 bases and 6 bases, in that order; junction bases with no gene match: 8. The germline V gene has CDR1 MNHEY and CDR2 SMNVEV (reference sequence). Written as DNA, the CDR3 is TGTGCCAGCAGTTTAAGTCCGGCGGGAGGGGGCAATGAGCAGTTCTTC. Translated: CASSLSPAGGGNEQFF.

This clone was picked up a small number of times. Other DNA sequences of this sample code for an identical CDR3. The chain combines TRBV29-1 with TRBJ2-7, with D possibly matching TRBD1 (6 bases). The CDR3 sequence is 13 residues long. Trimming stripped 3 bases from V and 1 base from J, with 10 bases between. Germline CDR1 reads SQVTM; CDR2 reads ANQGSEA. The CDR3 protein is CSVDTGLSYEQYF. CDR3 nucleotide sequence: TGCAGCGTTGATACAGGGTTATCCTACGAGCAGTACTTC.

V is TRBV15 and J is TRBJ2-3; 7 positions match TRBD1. V shed 8 bases, J shed 5 bases, and the junction held 10 bases outside the gene matches. The germline V gene has CDR1 LNHNV and CDR2 YYDKDF (reference sequence). The CDR3 totals 14 residues. The DNA for the CDR3 is TGTGCCACCGCTGGGGGACAGTCGGGAGATACGCAGTATTTT. This codes for CATAGGQSGDTQYF.

The chain employs TRBV6-6 and TRBJ2-1, with 11 bases aligning to TRBD2. Germline-derived CDR1 and CDR2 are MNHNY and SVGAGI (reference sequence). The CDR3 covers 16 residues. The junction had 5 bases not matched to a gene; V was cut back by 3 bases and J by 4 bases. The CDR3 here is CASSYMTSGVYNEQFF. DNA for the CDR3: TGTGCCAGCAGTTATATGACTAGCGGGGTATACAATGAGCAGTTCTTC.

The chain is built from TRBV5-6 and TRBJ2-7; D remains ambiguous. There are 13 residues in the CDR3. Germline CDR1 is SGHDT and CDR2 is YYEEEE. Trimming shortened V by 0 bases and J by 7 bases, and 11 bases separated the two germline ends. The CDR3 loop is CASSLAIYGEQYF. The CDR3 DNA sequence: TGTGCCAGCAGCTTGGCTATCTATGGGGAGCAGTACTTC. Based on the CDR3 plus reference TRBV5-6 and TRBJ2-7, the full variable domain is DAGVTQSPTHLIKTRGQQVTLRCSPKSGHDTVSWYQQALGQGPQFIFQYYEEEERQRGNFPDRFSGHQFPNYSSELNVNALLLGDSALYLCASSLAIYGEQYFGPGTRLTVT.